This TCR beta chain was sequenced in a study of shared clonotypes between healthy human individuals. The V and J ends lost 4 bases and 3 bases respectively, with 12 bases between them. The germline gives CDR1 MNHEY, CDR2 SVGAGI. The length of the CDR3 is 14 residues. Running of the assay took place at deep level. TCRdb keeps only in-frame clones here, not all; method: immunoSEQ multiplex PCR. Here the sample spans around 1.4 million clones, approximately 98.5% being singletons. The clonotype was recovered from a young man in good health. This chain connects TRBV6-5 to TRBJ2-5; a possible D gene is TRBD1 (5 bases). The specimen sequenced was naive CD4+ T cells sorted from blood. Subset here: CD45RA+ positively selected. DNA of the CDR3: TGTGCCAGCAGTTGGGTGGCCAGGGAAGAGACCCAGTACTTC. Protein product: CASSWVAREETQYF.